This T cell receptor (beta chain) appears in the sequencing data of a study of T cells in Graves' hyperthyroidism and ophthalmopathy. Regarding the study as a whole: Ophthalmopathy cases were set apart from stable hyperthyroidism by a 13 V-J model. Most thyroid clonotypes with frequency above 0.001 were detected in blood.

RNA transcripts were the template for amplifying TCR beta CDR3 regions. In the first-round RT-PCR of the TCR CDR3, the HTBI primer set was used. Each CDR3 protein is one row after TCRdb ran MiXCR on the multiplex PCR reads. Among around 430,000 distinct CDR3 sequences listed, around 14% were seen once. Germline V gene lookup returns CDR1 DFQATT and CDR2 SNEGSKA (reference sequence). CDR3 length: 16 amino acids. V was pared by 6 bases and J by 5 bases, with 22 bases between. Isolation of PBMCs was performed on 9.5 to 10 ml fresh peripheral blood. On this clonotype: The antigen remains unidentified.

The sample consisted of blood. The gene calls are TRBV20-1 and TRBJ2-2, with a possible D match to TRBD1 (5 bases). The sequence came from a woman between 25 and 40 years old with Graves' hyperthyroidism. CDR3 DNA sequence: TGCAGTGCCATAGGGGATCAGGGATTGCGGACCGGGGAGCTGTTTTTT. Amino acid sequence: CSAIGDQGLRTGELFF.